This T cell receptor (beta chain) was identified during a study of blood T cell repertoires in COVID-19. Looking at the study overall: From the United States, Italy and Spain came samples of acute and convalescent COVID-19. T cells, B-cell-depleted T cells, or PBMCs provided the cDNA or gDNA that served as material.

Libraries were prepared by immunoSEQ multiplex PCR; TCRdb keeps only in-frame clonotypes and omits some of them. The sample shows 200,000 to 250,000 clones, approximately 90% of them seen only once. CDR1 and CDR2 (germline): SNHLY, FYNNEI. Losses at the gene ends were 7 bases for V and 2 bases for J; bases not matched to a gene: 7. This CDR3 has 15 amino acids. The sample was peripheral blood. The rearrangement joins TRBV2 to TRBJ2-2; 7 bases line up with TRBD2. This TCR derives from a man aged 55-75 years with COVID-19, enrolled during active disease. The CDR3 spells CASNRGGSNTGELFF. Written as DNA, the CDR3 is TGTGCCAGCAACCGGGGCGGGAGTAACACCGGGGAGCTGTTTTTT.